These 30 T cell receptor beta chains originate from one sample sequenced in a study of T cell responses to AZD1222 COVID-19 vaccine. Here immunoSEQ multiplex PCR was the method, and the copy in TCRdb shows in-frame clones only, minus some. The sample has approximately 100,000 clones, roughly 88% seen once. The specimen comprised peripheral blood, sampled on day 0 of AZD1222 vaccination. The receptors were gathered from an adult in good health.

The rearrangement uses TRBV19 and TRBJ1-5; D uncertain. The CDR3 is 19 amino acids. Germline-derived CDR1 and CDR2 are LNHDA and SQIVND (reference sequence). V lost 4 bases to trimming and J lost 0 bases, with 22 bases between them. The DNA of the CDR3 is TGTGCCAGTAGTAAAACATGGGCTCCGCTAAGGGATAGCAATCAGCCCCAGCATTTT. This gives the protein CASSKTWAPLRDSNQPQHF.

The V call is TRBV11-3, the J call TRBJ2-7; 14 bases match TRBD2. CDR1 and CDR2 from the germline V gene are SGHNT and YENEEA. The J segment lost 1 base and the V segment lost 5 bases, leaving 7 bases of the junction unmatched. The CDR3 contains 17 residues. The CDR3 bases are TGTGCCAGCAGCCCGGGACTAGCGGGAGTAGGGTCCTACGAGCAGTACTTC. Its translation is CASSPGLAGVGSYEQYF. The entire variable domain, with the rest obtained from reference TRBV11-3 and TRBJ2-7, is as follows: EAGVVQSPRYKIIEKKQPVAFWCNPISGHNTLYWYLQNLGQGPELLIRYENEEAVDDSQLPKDRFSAERLKGVDSTLKIQPAELGDSAVYLCASSPGLAGVGSYEQYFGPGTRLTVT.

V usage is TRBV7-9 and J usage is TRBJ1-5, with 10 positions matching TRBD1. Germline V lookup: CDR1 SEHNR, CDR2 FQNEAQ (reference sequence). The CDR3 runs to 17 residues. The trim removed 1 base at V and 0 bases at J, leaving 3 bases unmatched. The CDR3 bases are TGTGCCAGCAGCTTAGGGGACAGGGGAGGTAGCAATCAGCCCCAGCATTTT. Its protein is CASSLGDRGGSNQPQHF.

Written as DNA, the CDR3 is TGTGCCAGAGAGGCCCCGGGACAGACTAATTATAATTCACCCCTCCACTTT. Encoded protein: CAREAPGQTNYNSPLHF. The chain carries TRBV5-3 and TRBJ1-6, with 7 bases that match TRBD1. TRBV5-3 is an ORF; its function is uncertain. This CDR3 contains 17 residues. The V segment lost 7 bases and the J segment 4 bases; nucleotides outside the gene matches: 14.

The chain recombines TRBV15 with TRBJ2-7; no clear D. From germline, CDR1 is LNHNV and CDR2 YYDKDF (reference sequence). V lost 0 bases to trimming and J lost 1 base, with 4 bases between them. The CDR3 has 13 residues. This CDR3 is CATSRDWSYEQYF. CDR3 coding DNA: TGTGCCACCAGCAGAGATTGGTCCTACGAGCAGTACTTC.

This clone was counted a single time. CDR3 region: CASSIGTAHNEQFF. CDR3 nucleotides: TGTGCCAGTAGTATCGGGACGGCGCACAATGAGCAGTTCTTC. This chain uses TRBV19 with TRBJ2-1; D may be TRBD1 or TRBD2 (5 bases each). V was clipped by 3 bases and J by 5 bases, with 11 bases between them. The CDR3 loop spans 14 amino acids. Germline CDR1 is LNHDA and CDR2 is SQIVND (reference sequence).

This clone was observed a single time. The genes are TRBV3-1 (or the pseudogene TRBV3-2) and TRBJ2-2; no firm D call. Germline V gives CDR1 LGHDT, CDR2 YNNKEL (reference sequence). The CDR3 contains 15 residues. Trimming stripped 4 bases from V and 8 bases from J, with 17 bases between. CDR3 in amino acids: CASSPPPQALGELFF. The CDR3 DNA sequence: TGTGCCAGCAGCCCCCCACCCCAGGCCTTAGGGGAGCTGTTTTTT.

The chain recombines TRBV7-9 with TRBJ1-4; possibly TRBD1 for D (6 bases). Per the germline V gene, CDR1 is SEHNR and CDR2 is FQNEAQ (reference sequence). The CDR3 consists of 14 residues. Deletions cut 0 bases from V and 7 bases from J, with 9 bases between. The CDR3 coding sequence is TGTGCCAGCAGCTTAGCGGGGGCGCGTGAAAAACTGTTTTTT. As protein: CASSLAGAREKLFF.

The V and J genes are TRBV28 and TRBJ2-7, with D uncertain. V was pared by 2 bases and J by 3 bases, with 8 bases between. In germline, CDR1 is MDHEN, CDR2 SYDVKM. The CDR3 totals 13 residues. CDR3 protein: CASSLRVRYEQYF. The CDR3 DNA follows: TGTGCCAGCAGTTTAAGGGTACGCTACGAGCAGTACTTC.

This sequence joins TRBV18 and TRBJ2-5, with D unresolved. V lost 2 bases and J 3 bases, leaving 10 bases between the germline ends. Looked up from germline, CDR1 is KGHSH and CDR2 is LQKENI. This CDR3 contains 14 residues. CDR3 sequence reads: CASSPNYGEETQYF. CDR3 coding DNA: TGTGCCAGCTCACCAAATTACGGTGAAGAGACCCAGTACTTC.

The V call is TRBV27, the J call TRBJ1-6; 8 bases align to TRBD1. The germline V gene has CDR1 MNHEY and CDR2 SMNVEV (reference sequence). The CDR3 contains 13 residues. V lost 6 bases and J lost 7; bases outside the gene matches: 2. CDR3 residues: CASRWTGNSPLHF. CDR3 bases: TGTGCCAGCAGGTGGACAGGGAATTCACCCCTCCACTTT.

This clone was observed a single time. The CDR3 sequence: CASSQDGIRDRNQPQHF. CDR3 in DNA: TGCGCCAGCAGCCAAGATGGGATCCGGGACAGAAATCAGCCCCAGCATTTT. The chain employs TRBV4-1 and TRBJ1-5; TRBD1 matches at 7 bases. This CDR3 comprises 17 residues. The germline V gene has CDR1 MGHRA and CDR2 YSYEKL. Germline trimming cut 0 bases from V and 4 bases from J; bases unmatched to any gene: 9.

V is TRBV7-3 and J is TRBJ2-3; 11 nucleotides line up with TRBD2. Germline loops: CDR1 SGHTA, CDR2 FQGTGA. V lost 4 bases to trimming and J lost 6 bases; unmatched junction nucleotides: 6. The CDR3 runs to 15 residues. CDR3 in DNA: TGTGCCAGCAGCTCTAGCGGGGGGACGAAGGATACGCAGTATTTT. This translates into CASSSSGGTKDTQYF.

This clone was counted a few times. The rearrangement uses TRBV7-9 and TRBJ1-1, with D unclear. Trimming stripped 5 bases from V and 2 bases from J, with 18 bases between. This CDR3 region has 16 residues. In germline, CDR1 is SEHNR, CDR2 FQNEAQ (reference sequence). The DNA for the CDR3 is TGTGCCAGCAGCCCCAGAAAAGTGATAACCAACACTGAAGCTTTCTTT. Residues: CASSPRKVITNTEAFF.

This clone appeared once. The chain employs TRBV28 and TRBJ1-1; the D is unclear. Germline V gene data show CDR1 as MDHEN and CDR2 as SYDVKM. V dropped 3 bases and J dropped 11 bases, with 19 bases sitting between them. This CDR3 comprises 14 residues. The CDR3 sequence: CASSFRLGRAAAFF. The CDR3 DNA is TGTGCCAGCAGTTTCCGCTTAGGCCGGGCCGCGGCTTTCTTT.

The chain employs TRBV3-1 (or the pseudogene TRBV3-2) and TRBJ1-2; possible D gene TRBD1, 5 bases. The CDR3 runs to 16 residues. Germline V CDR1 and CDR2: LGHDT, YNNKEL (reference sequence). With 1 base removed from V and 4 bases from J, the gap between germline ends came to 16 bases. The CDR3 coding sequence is TGTGCCAGCAGCCAAGTAGGGACCGCAAGACTCTATGGCTACACCTTC. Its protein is CASSQVGTARLYGYTF.

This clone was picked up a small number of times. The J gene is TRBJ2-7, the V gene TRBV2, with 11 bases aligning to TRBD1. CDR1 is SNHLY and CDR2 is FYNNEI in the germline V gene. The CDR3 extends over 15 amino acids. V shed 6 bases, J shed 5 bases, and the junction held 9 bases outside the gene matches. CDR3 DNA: TGTGCCAGCAGGCCAGGGACAGGGGGTTTCCACGAGCAGTACTTC. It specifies CASRPGTGGFHEQYF.

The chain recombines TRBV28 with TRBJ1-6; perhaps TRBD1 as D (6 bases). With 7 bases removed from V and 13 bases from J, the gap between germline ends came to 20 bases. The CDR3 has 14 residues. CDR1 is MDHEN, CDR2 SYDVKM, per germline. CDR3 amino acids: CASTPGALLGPLHF. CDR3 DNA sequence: TGTGCCAGCACCCCAGGGGCTCTATTAGGGCCCCTCCACTTT.

CDR3 loop: CSASGLTNGYTF. CDR3 nucleotide sequence: TGCAGTGCTAGTGGGCTGACCAATGGCTACACCTTC. The chain links TRBV20-1 to TRBJ1-2; D uncertain. Germline-derived CDR1 and CDR2 are DFQATT and SNEGSKA (reference sequence). Trimming stripped 3 bases from V and 6 bases from J, with 11 bases between. CDR3 length equals 12 residues.

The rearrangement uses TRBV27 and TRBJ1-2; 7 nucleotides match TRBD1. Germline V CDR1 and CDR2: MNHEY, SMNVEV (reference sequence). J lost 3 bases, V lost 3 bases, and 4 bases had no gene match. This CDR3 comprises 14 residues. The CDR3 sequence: CASSFGQGDYGYTF. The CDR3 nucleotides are TGTGCCAGCAGTTTTGGGCAGGGGGACTATGGCTACACCTTC.

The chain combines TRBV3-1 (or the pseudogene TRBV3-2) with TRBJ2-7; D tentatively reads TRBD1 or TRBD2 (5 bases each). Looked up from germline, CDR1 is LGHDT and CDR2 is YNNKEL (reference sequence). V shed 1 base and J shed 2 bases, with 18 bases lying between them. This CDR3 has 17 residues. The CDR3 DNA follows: TGTGCCAGCAGCCAAGTGTGGCGTGGGGGTCCCCCCTACGAGCAGTACTTC. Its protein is CASSQVWRGGPPYEQYF.

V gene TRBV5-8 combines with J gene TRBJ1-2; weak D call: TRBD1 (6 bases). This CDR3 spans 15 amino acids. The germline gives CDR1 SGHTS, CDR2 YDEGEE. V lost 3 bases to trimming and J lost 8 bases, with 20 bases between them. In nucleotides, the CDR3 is TGTGCCAGCAGCTGGGACGGGGGCGCGGTGATCGGCTACACCTTC. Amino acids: CASSWDGGAVIGYTF.

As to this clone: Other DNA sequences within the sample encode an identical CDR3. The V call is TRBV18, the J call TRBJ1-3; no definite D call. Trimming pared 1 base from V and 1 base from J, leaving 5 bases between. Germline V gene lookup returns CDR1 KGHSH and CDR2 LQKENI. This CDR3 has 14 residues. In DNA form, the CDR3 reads TGTGCCAGCTCACCACAGGAGTCTGGAAACACCATATATTTT. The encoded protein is CASSPQESGNTIYF.

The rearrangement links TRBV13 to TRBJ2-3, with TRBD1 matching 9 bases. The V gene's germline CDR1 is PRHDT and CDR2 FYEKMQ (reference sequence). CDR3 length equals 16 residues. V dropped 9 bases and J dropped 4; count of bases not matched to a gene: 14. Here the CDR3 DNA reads TGTGCCAGTCTACTGTGGGGGGACAGGGTAGCAGATACGCAGTATTTT. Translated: CASLLWGDRVADTQYF. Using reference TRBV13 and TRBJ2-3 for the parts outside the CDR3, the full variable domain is AAGVIQSPRHLIKEKRETATLKCYPIPRHDTVYWYQQGPGQDPQFLISFYEKMQSDKGSIPDRFSAQQFSDYHSELNMSSLELGDSALYFCASLLWGDRVADTQYFGPGTRLTVL.

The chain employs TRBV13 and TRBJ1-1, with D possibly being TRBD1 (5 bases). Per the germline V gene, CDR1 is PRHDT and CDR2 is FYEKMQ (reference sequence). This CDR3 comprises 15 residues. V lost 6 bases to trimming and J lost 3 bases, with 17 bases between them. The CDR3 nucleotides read TGTGCCAGCAGTTTAAGGGGATTTCGGTACACTGAAGCTTTCTTT. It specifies CASSLRGFRYTEAFF.

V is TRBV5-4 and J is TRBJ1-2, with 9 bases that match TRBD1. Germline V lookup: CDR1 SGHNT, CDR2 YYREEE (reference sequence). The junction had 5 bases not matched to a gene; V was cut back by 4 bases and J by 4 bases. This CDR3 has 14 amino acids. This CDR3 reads CASSRDREGYGYTF. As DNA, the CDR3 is TGTGCCAGCAGCCGGGACAGGGAGGGCTATGGCTACACCTTC. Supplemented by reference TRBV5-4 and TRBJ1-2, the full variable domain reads ETGVTQSPTHLIKTRGQQVTLRCSSQSGHNTVSWYQQALGQGPQFIFQYYREEENGRGNFPPRFSGLQFPNYSSELNVNALELDDSALYLCASSRDREGYGYTFGSGTRLTVV.

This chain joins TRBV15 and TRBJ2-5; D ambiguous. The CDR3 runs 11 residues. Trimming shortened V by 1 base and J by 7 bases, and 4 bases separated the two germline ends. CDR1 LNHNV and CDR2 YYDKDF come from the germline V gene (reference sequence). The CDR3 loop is CATSRGGTQYF. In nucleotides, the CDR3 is TGTGCCACCAGCAGAGGCGGGACCCAGTACTTC.

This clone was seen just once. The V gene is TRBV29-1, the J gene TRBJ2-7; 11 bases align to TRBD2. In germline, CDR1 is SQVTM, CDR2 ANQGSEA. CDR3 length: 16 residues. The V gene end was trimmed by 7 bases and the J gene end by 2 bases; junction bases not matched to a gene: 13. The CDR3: CSADGISGRDPYEQYF. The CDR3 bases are TGCAGCGCCGACGGAATTAGCGGGAGGGACCCCTACGAGCAGTACTTC.

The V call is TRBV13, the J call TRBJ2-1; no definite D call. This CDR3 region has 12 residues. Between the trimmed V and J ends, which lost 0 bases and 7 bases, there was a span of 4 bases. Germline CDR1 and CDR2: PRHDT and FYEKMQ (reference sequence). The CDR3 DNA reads TGTGCCAGCAGCTTAGGCGGGAATGAGCAGTTCTTC. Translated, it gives CASSLGGNEQFF.

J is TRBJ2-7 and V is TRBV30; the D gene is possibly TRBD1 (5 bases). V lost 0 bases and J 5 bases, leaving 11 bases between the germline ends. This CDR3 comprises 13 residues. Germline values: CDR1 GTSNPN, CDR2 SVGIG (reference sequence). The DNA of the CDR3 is TGTGCCTGGAGTGTACAAAGGGGTCACGAGCAGTACTTC. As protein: CAWSVQRGHEQYF.